This T cell receptor beta chain was sequenced in a study of blood T cells in healthy people across ages. Next came a second PCR, run for about 7 to 11 cycles, which used a sample-barcoded 5' primer along with a J-beta primer mix. TCRdb re-called the 5' RACE reads with MiXCR, one entry per CDR3 protein. The table includes 710,000 or so distinct CDR3 sequences, about a third detected once. Trimming cost V 6 bases and J 6 bases; bases outside gene matches: 9. The V gene's germline CDR1 is LNHDA and CDR2 SQIVND (reference sequence). This CDR3 is built from 14 residues. This clonotype has a handful of counts. Its antigen is currently unknown. General study points: Expanded clonotype shifts may have been confounded, as the donors had an unknown CMV status.

The V gene is TRBV19, the J gene TRBJ2-7, with 9 bases lining up with TRBD1. Material for sequencing was blood. The clonotype originates from a woman aged 80 or over in good health. The CDR3 DNA reads TGTGCCAGTAGCCAGACAGGGGGAAATGGCGAGCAGTACTTC. This sequence encodes CASSQTGGNGEQYF.